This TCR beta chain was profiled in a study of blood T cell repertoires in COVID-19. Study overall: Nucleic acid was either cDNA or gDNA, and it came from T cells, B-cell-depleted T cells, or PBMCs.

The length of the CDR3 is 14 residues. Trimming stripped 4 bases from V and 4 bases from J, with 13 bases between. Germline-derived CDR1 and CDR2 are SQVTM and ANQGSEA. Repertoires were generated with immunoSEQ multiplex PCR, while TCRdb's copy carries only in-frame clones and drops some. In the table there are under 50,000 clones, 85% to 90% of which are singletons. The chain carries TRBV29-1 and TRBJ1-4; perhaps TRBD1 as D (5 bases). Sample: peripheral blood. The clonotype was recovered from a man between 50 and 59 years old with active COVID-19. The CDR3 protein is CSVAQRGDNEKLFF. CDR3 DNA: TGCAGCGTTGCCCAACGGGGGGATAATGAAAAACTGTTTTTT.